Presented here are 7 T cell receptor beta chains from one specimen sequenced in a study of blood T cell repertoires in COVID-19. Clones were read by immunoSEQ multiplex PCR, and TCRdb kept only the in-frame ones, dropping some. The sample has around 400,000 clones; 80% to 90% are singletons. Input material: peripheral blood. These receptors were taken from a man in his forties with acute or convalescent COVID-19.

This sequence joins TRBV5-4 and TRBJ1-1; 7 nucleotides match TRBD1. V shed 3 bases and J 4 bases; nucleotides not matched to a gene: 6. The CDR3 covers 14 residues. CDR1 is SGHNT and CDR2 is YYREEE in the germline V gene (reference sequence). The CDR3 bases are TGTGCCAGCAGCTCGGGACAGCGAGGCACTGAAGCTTTCTTT. This encodes CASSSGQRGTEAFF.

The chain joins TRBV7-3 to TRBJ2-2; TRBD2 matches at 8 bases. Germline V CDR1 and CDR2: SGHTA, FQGTGA. This CDR3 has 18 residues. V was clipped by 4 bases and J by 5 bases; unmatched bases: 15. The CDR3 reads CASSSIGPSGPYTGELFF. The CDR3 coding sequence is TGTGCCAGCAGCTCAATAGGGCCTAGCGGGCCGTATACCGGGGAGCTGTTTTTT.

In this sample, this clone turned up once. The gene calls are TRBV30 and TRBJ1-1; D is possibly TRBD1 (5 bases). There are 15 residues in the CDR3. The germline CDR1 and CDR2 sequences are GTSNPN and SVGIG (reference sequence). The germline V and J ends were trimmed by 1 base and 4 bases, with 16 bases remaining between them. The CDR3 reads CAWSGVGRVVTEAFF. The CDR3 DNA reads as TGTGCCTGGAGTGGAGTAGGCAGGGTCGTCACTGAAGCTTTCTTT.

The chain recombines TRBV28 with TRBJ1-1; D is unclear. Trimming stripped 0 bases from V and 1 base from J, with 6 bases between. Per the germline V gene, CDR1 is MDHEN and CDR2 is SYDVKM. The CDR3 contains 14 residues. CDR3 in DNA: TGTGCCAGCAGTTTATGGTCCGGGAACACTGAAGCTTTCTTT. It is translated as CASSLWSGNTEAFF.

The genes are TRBV5-6 and TRBJ2-7; D might be TRBD1 (6 bases). Deletions cut 5 bases from V and 4 bases from J, with 16 bases between. This CDR3 spans 14 amino acids. Germline V gene sequence: CDR1 SGHDT, CDR2 YYEEEE. CDR3 amino acids: CASSMQGIPYEQYF. CDR3 nucleotide sequence: TGTGCCAGCAGTATGCAGGGGATCCCATACGAGCAGTACTTC.

The chain employs TRBV24-1 and TRBJ2-3; 9 nucleotides align to TRBD2. V shed 3 bases, J shed 0 bases, and the junction held 3 bases outside the gene matches. The CDR3 is 16 residues long. Germline lookup yields CDR1 KGHDR and CDR2 SFDVKD. In DNA, the CDR3 is TGTGCCACCAGTGATAGGACTAGCGTCAGCACAGATACGCAGTATTTT. This sequence encodes CATSDRTSVSTDTQYF.

Remarks on this clone: A much larger clonotype is one base distant, so this may be a read error. The chain couples TRBV7-9 to TRBJ2-1, with TRBD2 as a possible D gene (5 bases). The V gene's germline CDR1 is SEHNR and CDR2 FQNEAQ (reference sequence). The germline V and J ends were trimmed by 0 bases and 2 bases, with 5 bases remaining between them. The CDR3 is made up of 14 amino acids. Here the CDR3 reads CASSLAGAYNEQFF. In DNA, the CDR3 is TGTGCCAGCAGCTTAGCCGGGGCCTACAATGAGCAGTTCTTC. Full variable domain (remainder filled in from reference TRBV7-9 and TRBJ2-1): DTGVSQNPRHKITKRGQNVTFRCDPISEHNRLYWYRQTLGQGPEFLTYFQNEAQLEKSRLLSDRFSAERPKGSFSTLEIQRTEQGDSAMYLCASSLAGAYNEQFFGPGTRLTVL.